These T cell receptor beta chains were read from a single sample in a study of CD8 T cells in ankylosing spondylitis. A single record per CDR3 protein comes from TCRdb applying MiXCR to the 5' RACE reads. The sample has about 160,000 distinct CDR3 sequences, roughly 10% seen once; the top ten hold more than 13%. The sequencing input was blood, either unsorted or a sorted T cell fraction (not recorded which). The receptors shown here come from a female donor with ankylosing spondylitis or in good health (not recorded which). Both conserved end residues are part of each CDR3. Each record gives: J gene, V gene, clone size, D gene, CDR3 DNA, CDR3 protein. D genes are given only for firm matches. Rows may omit the clone size; those that give it use once, few, many or a size class.

TRBJ2-3,TRBV12-3/TRBV12-4,few,NA,TGTGCTAACAGGGCAGGGGAGGGAGATACGCAGTATTTT,CANRAGEGDTQYF
TRBJ2-7,TRBV14,many,TRBD2,TGTGCCAGCAGCCAAGGCGCTAGCGGGAGCTACGAGCAGTACTTC,CASSQGASGSYEQYF
TRBJ2-1,TRBV20-1,few,NA,TGCAGTGCTAGAGACGGAGCAGGGAATGGGAATGAGCAGTTCTTC,CSARDGAGNGNEQFF
TRBJ2-7,TRBV5-6,NA,NA,TGTGCCAGCAAGGTTCAGGGTTCCTACGAGCAGTACTTC,CASKVQGSYEQYF
TRBJ1-6,TRBV15,many,NA,TGTGCCACCAGCCCACAGGAATCCCTCCGCAATTCACCCCTCCACTTT,CATSPQESLRNSPLHF
TRBJ2-7,TRBV6-5,few,TRBD2,TGTGCCAGCAGTTACTCTCGCGGGAGGAGCAGCGAGCAGTACTTC,CASSYSRGRSSEQYF
TRBJ2-3,TRBV7-9,few,NA,TGTGCCAGCAGGATAATACCTGGGGATACGCAGTATTTT,CASRIIPGDTQYF
TRBJ1-1,TRBV7-9,few,NA,TGTGCCAGCAGCTTCTGGGACGGAGCTTTCTTT,CASSFWDGAFF
TRBJ1-3,TRBV28,many,NA,TGTGCCAGCAGTAGCGACTCTGGAAACACCATATATTTT,CASSSDSGNTIYF
TRBJ2-7,TRBV21-1,NA,NA,TGTGCCAGCAGCAAGCGAGGGGTCCCGACCTACGAGCAGTACTTC,CASSKRGVPTYEQYF
TRBJ2-2,TRBV9,few,TRBD2,TGTGCCAGCAGCGTAGGGGCTAGCGGGAGTTTAGCCGGGGAGCTGTTTTTT,CASSVGASGSLAGELFF
TRBJ2-7,TRBV4-3,many,NA,TGCGCCAGCAGCCAAGCCGGCCCCTGGCAAGGGGTAGGATTTTACGAGCAGTACTTC,CASSQAGPWQGVGFYEQYF
TRBJ2-1,TRBV7-9,NA,NA,TGTGCCAGCAGCTTATGGAATGAGCAGTTCTTC,CASSLWNEQFF
TRBJ2-3,TRBV12-3/TRBV12-4,many,TRBD1,TGTGCCAGCAGTCCCCCCGGGACAGGGTATACAGATACGCAGTATTTT,CASSPPGTGYTDTQYF
TRBJ2-6,TRBV4-3,NA,NA,TGCGCCAGCAGCTACAGTACCGGGGCCAACGTCCTGACTTTC,CASSYSTGANVLTF
TRBJ2-5,TRBV12-3/TRBV12-4,few,NA,TGTGCCAGCAGTCCAGGGACGGGACAAGAGACCCAGTACTTC,CASSPGTGQETQYF
TRBJ2-5,TRBV7-8,few,NA,TGTGCCAGCAGCTTCCCCGCGGGCCGACAAGAGACCCAGTACTTC,CASSFPAGRQETQYF
TRBJ2-2,TRBV7-3,NA,NA,TGTGCCACCGCGACTGGCCCGAACACCGGGGAGCTGTTTTTT,CATATGPNTGELFF
TRBJ2-5,TRBV7-8,few,NA,TGTGCCAGCAGCTCAAACCGGGGACAAGAGACCCAGTACTTC,CASSSNRGQETQYF
TRBJ2-1,TRBV6-2/TRBV6-3,many,NA,TGTGCCAGCAGTTACTCCACGGGGCATGAGCAGTTCTTC,CASSYSTGHEQFF
TRBJ2-1,TRBV24-1,NA,TRBD2,TGTGCCACCAGTGGGCTAGCGGAGTACAATGAGCAGTTCTTC,CATSGLAEYNEQFF
TRBJ2-6,TRBV7-2,NA,NA,TGTGCCAGCAGCCCATCCGGGTGGGCTGGGGCCAACGTCCTGACTTTC,CASSPSGWAGANVLTF
TRBJ2-7,TRBV20-1,many,NA,TGCAGTGCCAGACCGGGACTGTACTACGAGCAGTACTTC,CSARPGLYYEQYF
TRBJ1-1,TRBV29-1,few,NA,TGCAGCGTTCCTAATTTGAACACTGAAGCTTTCTTT,CSVPNLNTEAFF
TRBJ2-7,TRBV7-9,NA,NA,TGTGCCAGCAGCCCCGGCCGGACAGTGGAGTGGGAGCAGTACTTC,CASSPGRTVEWEQYF
TRBJ2-6,TRBV9,few,NA,TGTGCCAGCAGCCCCCGCGGGGCTGGGGCCAACGTCCTGACTTTC,CASSPRGAGANVLTF
TRBJ2-1,TRBV4-3,many,TRBD1,TGCGCCAGCAGCCAAAATCACCCCCGGGACAGAGGCCGCAATGAGCAGTTCTTC,CASSQNHPRDRGRNEQFF
TRBJ1-1,TRBV9,few,NA,TGTGCCAGCAGCGTAGTTCCCCAGGGGAACACTGAAGCTTTCTTT,CASSVVPQGNTEAFF
TRBJ2-7,TRBV7-9,few,TRBD2,TGTGCCAGCAGCTTGACTAGCGGGAGGTTCGTGAACGAGCAGTACTTC,CASSLTSGRFVNEQYF
TRBJ2-3,TRBV5-1,few,TRBD2,TGCGCCAGCAGCTCGGTGCGGGAGCTCGGAGATACGCAGTATTTT,CASSSVRELGDTQYF
TRBJ2-1,TRBV4-3,NA,TRBD2,TGCGCCAGCAGCCTAGTAAGCGGACTAGCGGGAGGAAATGAGCAGTTCTTC,CASSLVSGLAGGNEQFF